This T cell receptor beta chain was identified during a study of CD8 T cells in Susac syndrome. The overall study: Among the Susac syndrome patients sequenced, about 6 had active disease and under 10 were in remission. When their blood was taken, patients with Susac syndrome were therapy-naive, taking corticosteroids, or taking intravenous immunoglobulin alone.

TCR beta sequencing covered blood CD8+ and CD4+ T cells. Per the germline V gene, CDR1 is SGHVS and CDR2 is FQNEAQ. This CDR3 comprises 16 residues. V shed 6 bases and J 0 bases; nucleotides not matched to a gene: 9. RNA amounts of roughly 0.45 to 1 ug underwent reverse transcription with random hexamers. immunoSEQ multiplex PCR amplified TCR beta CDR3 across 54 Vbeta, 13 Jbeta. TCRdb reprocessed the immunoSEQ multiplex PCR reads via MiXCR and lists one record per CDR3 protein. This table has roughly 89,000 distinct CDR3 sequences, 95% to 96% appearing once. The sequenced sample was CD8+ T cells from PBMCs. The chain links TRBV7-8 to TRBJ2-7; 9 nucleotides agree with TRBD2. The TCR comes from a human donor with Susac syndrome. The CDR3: CASRPTRTSASYEQYF. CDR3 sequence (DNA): TGTGCCAGCAGGCCAACCCGGACTAGCGCCTCCTACGAGCAGTACTTC.